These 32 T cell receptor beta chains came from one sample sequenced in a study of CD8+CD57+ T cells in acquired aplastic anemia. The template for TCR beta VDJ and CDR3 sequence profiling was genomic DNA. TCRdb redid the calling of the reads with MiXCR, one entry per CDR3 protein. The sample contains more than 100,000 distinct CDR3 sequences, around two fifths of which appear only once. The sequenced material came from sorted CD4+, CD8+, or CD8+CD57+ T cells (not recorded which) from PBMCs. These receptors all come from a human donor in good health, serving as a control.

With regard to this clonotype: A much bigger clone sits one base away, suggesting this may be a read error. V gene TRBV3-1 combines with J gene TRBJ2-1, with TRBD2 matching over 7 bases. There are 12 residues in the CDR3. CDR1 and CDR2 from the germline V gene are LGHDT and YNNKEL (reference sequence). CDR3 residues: CSSSQAGNEQFF. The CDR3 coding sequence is TGTTCCAGCAGCCAAGCGGGAAATGAGCAGTTCTTC.

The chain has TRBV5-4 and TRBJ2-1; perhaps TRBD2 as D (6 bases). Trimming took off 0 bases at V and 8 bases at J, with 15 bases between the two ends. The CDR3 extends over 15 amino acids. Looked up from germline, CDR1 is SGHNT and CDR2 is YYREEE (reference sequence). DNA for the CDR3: TGTGCCAGCAGCTTGGCCTCGACTAGTGTTTATGAGCAGTTCTTC. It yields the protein CASSLASTSVYEQFF.

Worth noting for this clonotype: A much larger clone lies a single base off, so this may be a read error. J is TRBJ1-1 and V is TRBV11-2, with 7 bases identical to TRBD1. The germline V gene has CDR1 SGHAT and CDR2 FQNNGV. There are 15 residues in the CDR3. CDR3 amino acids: CARSWRRDRNTEAFF. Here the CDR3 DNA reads TGTGCCCGCAGCTGGAGACGGGACAGGAACACTGAAGCTTTCTTT.

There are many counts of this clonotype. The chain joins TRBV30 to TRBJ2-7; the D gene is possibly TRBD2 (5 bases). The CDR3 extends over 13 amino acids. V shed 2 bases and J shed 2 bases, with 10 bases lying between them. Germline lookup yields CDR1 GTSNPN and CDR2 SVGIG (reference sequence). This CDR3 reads CAWSLGRTYEQYF. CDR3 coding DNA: TGTGCCTGGAGTTTAGGGAGAACCTACGAGCAGTACTTC.

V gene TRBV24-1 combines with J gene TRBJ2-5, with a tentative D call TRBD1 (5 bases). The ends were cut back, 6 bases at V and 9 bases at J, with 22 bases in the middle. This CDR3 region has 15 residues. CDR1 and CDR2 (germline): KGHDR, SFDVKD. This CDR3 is CATSPSGSVNQPQYF. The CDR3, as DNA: TGTGCCACCAGTCCATCAGGGTCGGTGAATCAGCCCCAGTACTTC.

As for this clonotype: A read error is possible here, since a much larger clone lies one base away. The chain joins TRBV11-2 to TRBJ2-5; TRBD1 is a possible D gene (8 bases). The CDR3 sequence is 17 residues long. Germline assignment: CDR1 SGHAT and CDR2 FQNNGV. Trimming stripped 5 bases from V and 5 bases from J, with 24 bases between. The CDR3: CASSPTRGHRGGETQYF. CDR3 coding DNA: TGTGCCAGCAGCCCAACCCGGGGACACAGGGGGGGGGAGACCCAGTACTTC.

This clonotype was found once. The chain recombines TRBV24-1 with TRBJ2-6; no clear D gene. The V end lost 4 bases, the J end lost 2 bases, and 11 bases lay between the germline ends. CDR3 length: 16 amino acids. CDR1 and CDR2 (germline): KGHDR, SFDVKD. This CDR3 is CATSEGPRAGANVLTF. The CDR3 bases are TGTGCCACCAGTGAGGGCCCCCGGGCTGGGGCCAACGTCCTGACTTTC.

CDR3 nucleotides: TGTGCCATCAGTGTAAGCGGGGGGGCGAGCACCGGGGAGCTGTTTTTT. Its translation: CAISVSGGASTGELFF. The chain couples TRBV10-3 to TRBJ2-2; 10 bases are a match to TRBD2. This CDR3 is built from 16 residues. The J segment lost 4 bases and the V segment lost 4 bases, leaving 6 bases of the junction unmatched. Germline lookup yields CDR1 ENHRY and CDR2 SYGVKD.

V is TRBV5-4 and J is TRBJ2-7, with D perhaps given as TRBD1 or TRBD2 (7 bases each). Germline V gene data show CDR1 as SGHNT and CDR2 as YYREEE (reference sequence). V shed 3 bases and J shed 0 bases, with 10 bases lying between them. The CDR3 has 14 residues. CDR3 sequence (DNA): TGTGCCAGCAGCTCCAGGGGGGGCTCCTACGAGCAGTACTTC. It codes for CASSSRGGSYEQYF.

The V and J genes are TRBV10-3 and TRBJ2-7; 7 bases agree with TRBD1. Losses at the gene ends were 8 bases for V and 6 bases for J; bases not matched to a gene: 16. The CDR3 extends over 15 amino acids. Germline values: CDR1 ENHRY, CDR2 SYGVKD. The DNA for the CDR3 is TGTGCCATCGATCAGCATGGGCAGGGGGTAAGCGAGCAGTACTTC. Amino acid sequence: CAIDQHGQGVSEQYF.

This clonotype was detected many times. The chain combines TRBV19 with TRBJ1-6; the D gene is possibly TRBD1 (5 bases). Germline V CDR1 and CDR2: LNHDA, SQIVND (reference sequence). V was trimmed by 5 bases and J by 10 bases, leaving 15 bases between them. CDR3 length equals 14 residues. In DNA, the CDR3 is TGTGCCAGTAGTGTAACAGGAGGCTCCTCACCCCTCCACTTT. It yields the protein CASSVTGGSSPLHF.

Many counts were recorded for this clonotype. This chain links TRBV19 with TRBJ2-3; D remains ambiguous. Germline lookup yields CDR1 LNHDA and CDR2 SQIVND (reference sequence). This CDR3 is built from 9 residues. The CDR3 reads CADPNTQYF. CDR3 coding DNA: TGTGCAGACCCCAATACGCAGTATTTT.

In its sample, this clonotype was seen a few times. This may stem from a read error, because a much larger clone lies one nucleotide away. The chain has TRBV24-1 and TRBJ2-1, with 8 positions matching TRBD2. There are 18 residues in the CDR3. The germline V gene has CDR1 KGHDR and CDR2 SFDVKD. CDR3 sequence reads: CATSDPTPSSGGYNKQFF. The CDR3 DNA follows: TGTGCCACCAGTGATCCAACTCCCTCGAGCGGGGGTTACAATAAGCAGTTCTTC.

This CDR3 reads CATSSPLIGELFF. DNA of the CDR3: TGTGCCACCAGCAGCCCACTCATCGGGGAGCTGTTTTTT. This chain links TRBV15 with TRBJ2-2; no clear D gene. Germline V CDR1 and CDR2: LNHNV, YYDKDF (reference sequence). The length of the CDR3 is 13 residues. The ends were cut back, 3 bases at V and 7 bases at J, with 9 bases in the middle.

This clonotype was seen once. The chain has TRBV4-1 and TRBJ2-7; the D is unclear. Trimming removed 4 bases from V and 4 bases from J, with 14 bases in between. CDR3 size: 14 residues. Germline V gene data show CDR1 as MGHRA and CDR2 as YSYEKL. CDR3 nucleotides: TGCGCCAGCAGCCCGGAAACTGAGGCTTACGAGCAGTACTTC. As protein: CASSPETEAYEQYF.

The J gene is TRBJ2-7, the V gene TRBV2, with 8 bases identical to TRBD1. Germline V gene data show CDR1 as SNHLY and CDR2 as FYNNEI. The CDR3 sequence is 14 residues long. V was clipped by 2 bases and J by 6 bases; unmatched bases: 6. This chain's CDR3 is CASSESVTGAEQYF. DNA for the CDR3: TGTGCCAGCAGTGAATCGGTGACAGGGGCCGAGCAGTACTTC.

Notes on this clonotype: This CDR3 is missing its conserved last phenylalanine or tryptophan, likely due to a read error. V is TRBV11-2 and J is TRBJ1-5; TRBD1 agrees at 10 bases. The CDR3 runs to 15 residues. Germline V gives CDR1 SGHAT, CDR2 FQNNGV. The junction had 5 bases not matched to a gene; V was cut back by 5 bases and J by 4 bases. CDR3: CASSETGQGNQPQHL. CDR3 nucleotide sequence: TGTGCCAGCAGCGAAACGGGACAGGGGAATCAGCCCCAGCATCTT.

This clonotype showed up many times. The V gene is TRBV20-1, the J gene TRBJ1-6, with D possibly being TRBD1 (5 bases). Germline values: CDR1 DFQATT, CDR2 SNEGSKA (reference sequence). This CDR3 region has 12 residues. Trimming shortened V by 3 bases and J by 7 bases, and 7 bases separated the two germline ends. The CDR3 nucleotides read TGCAGTGCTAGCAGGGCCAATTCACCCCTCCACTTT. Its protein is CSASRANSPLHF.

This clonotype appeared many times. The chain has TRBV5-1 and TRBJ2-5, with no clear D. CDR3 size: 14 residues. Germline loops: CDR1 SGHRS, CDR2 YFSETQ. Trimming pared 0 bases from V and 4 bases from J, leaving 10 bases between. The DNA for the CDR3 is TGCGCCAGCAGCTTGGAACTGGTTGGAGAGACCCAGTACTTC. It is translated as CASSLELVGETQYF.

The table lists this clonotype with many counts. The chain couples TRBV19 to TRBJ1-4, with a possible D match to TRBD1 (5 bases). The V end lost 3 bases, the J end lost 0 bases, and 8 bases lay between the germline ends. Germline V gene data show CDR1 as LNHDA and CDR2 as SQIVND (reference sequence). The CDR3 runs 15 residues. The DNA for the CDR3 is TGTGCCAGTAGTATGCAGGGCGCAACTAATGAAAAACTGTTTTTT. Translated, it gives CASSMQGATNEKLFF.

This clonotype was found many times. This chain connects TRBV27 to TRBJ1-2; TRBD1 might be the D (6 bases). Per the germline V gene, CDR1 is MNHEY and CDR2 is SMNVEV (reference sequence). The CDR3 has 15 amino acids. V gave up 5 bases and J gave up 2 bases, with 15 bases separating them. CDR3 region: CASSPRHGQNYGYTF. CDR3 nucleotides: TGTGCCAGCAGTCCACGCCACGGACAGAACTATGGCTACACCTTC.

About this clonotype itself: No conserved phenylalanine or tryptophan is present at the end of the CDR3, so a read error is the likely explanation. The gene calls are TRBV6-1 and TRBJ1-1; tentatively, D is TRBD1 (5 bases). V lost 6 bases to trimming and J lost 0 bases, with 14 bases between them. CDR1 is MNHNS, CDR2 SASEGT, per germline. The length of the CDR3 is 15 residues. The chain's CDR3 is CASRDQGRMNTEAFS. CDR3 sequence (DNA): TGTGCCAGCAGAGATCAGGGCAGGATGAACACTGAAGCTTTCTCT.

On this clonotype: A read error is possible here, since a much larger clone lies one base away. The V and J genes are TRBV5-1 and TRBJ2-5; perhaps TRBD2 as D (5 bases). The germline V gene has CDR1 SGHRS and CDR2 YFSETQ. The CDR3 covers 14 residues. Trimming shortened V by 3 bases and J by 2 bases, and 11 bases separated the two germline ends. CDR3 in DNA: TGCGCCAGCAGCTCAGGACTGAAACAAGAGACCCAGTACTTC. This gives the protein CASSSGLKQETQYF.

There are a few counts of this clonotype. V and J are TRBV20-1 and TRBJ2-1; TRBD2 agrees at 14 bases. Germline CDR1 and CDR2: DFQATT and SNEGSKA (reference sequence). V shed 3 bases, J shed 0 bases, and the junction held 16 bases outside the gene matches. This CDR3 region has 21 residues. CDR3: CSARALGPSGTSGSSYNEQFF. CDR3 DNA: TGCAGTGCTAGGGCCCTCGGGCCGTCCGGGACTAGCGGGAGCTCCTACAATGAGCAGTTCTTC.

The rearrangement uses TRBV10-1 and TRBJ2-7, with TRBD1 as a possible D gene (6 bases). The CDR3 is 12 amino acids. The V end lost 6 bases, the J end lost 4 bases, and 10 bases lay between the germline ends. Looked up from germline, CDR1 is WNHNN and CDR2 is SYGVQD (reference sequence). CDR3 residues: CASRITGYEQYF. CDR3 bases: TGCGCCAGCAGGATAACAGGGTACGAGCAGTACTTC.

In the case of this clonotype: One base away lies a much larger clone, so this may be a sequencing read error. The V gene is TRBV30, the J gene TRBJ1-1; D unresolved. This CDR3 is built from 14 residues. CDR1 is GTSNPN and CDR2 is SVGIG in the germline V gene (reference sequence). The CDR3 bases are TGTCCCTGGAGTCCCGGACGGCTGAACACTGAAGCTTTCTTT. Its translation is CPWSPGRLNTEAFF.

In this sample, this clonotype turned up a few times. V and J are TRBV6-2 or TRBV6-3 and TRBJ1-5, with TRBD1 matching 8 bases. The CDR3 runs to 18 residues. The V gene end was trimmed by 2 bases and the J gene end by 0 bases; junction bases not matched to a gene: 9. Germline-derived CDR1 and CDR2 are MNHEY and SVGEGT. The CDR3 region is CASSYPTGGRLSNQPQHF. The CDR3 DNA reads TGTGCCAGCAGTTACCCTACAGGGGGGAGGCTTAGCAATCAGCCCCAGCATTTT.

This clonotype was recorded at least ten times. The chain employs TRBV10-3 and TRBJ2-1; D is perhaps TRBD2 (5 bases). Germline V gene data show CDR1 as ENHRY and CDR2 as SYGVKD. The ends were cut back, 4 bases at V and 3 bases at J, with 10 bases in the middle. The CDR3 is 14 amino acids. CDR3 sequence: CAISADGNYNEQFF. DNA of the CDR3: TGTGCCATCAGTGCCGACGGGAACTACAATGAGCAGTTCTTC.

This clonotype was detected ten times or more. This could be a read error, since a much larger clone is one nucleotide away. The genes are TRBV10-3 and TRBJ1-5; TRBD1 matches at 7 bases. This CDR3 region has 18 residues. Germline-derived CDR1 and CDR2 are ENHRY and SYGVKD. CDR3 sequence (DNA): TGTGCCATCGGTGAAGGGGGCCCGTTCGATTATAGCAATCAGCCCCAGCATTTT. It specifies CAIGEGGPFDYSNQPQHF.

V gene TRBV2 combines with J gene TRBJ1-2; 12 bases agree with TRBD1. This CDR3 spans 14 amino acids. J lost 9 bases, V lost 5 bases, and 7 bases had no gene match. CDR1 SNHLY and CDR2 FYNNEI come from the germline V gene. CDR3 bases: TGTGCCAGCAGTCCGGGACAGGGGGCACGAAGCTACACCTTC. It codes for CASSPGQGARSYTF. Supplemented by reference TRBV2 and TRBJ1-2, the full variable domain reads EPEVTQTPSHQVTQMGQEVILRCVPISNHLYFYWYRQILGQKVEFLVSFYNNEISEKSEIFDDQFSVERPDGSNFTLKIRSTKLEDSAMYFCASSPGQGARSYTFGSGTRLTVV.

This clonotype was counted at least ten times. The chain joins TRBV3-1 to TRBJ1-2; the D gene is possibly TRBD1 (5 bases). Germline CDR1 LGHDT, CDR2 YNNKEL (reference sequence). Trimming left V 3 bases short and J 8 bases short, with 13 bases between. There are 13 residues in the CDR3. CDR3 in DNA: TGTGCCAGCAGCCAGTGGTGGGGCGAGGGCTACACCTTC. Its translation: CASSQWWGEGYTF. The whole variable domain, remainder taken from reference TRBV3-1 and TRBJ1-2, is DTAVSQTPKYLVTQMGNDKSIKCEQNLGHDTMYWYKQDSKKFLKIMFSYNNKELIINETVPNRFSPKSPDKAHLNLHINSLELGDSAVYFCASSQWWGEGYTFGSGTRLTVV.

CDR3 residues: CSASSHMAGEQYF. The CDR3 nucleotides are TGCAGTGCCAGCAGCCATATGGCGGGGGAGCAGTACTTC. V is TRBV20-1 and J is TRBJ2-7, with D possibly being TRBD2 (6 bases). The V end was cut by 6 bases, the J end by 7 bases, with 19 bases between. Germline CDR1 and CDR2: DFQATT and SNEGSKA (reference sequence). This CDR3 is built from 13 residues.